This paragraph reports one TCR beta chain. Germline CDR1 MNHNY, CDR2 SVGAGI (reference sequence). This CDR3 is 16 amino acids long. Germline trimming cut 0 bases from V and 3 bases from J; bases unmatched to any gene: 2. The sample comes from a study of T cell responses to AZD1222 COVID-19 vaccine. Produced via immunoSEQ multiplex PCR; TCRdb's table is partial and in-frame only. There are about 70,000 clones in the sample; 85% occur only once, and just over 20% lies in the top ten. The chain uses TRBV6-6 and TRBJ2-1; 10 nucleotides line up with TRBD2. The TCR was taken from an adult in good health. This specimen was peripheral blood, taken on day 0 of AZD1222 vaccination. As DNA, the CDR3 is TGTGCCAGCAGTTACTCGACTAGCGGGCTCTACAATGAGCAGTTCTTC. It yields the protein CASSYSTSGLYNEQFF.